The 14 T cell receptor beta chains below were found in one sample sequenced in a study of shared clonotypes between healthy human individuals. Here immunoSEQ multiplex PCR was the method, and the copy in TCRdb shows in-frame clones only, minus some. The sample gives roughly 330,000 clones, 74% of which show up once; over 9% is in the top ten. Sequenced: memory CD4+ T cells sorted from blood. Subset: CD45RA-negative fraction. All receptors come from a man younger than 40 in good health.

The chain joins TRBV2 to TRBJ2-7, with D possibly being TRBD2 (6 bases). The CDR3 covers 15 residues. The germline gives CDR1 SNHLY, CDR2 FYNNEI. V was shortened by 3 bases and J by 0 bases, with 12 bases between the two germline ends. The CDR3 loop is CASSESAGSSYEQYF. CDR3 sequence (DNA): TGTGCCAGCAGTGAGTCCGCGGGGTCCTCCTACGAGCAGTACTTC.

The rearrangement links TRBV6-5 to TRBJ2-7; TRBD2 matches 10 bases. The trim removed 2 bases at V and 6 bases at J, leaving 4 bases unmatched. This CDR3 comprises 14 residues. From germline, CDR1 is MNHEY and CDR2 SVGAGI. The CDR3 DNA reads as TGTGCCAGCAGTTACGAAGCGGGAGGGCGCGAGCAGTACTTC. This codes for CASSYEAGGREQYF.

The V gene is TRBV28, the J gene TRBJ2-3; D possibly corresponds to TRBD2 (5 bases). The CDR3 sequence is 14 residues long. Trimming took off 9 bases at V and 0 bases at J, with 13 bases between the two ends. Germline CDR1 and CDR2: MDHEN and SYDVKM. The CDR3 protein is CASKSGGSTDTQYF. The CDR3 coding sequence is TGTGCCAGTAAGAGTGGCGGGAGCACAGATACGCAGTATTTT.

This chain joins TRBV7-9 and TRBJ2-3; 8 positions match TRBD1. Looked up from germline, CDR1 is SEHNR and CDR2 is FQNEAQ (reference sequence). V shed 5 bases, J shed 4 bases, and the junction held 11 bases outside the gene matches. CDR3 length: 16 residues. CDR3 sequence reads: CASSRIAGQGSDTQYF. The CDR3 coding sequence is TGTGCCAGCAGCCGCATAGCAGGACAGGGTTCAGATACGCAGTATTTT.

This rearrangement joins TRBV6-1 to TRBJ1-5; TRBD1 might be the D (5 bases). The germline gives CDR1 MNHNS, CDR2 SASEGT. Trimming cost V 2 bases and J 6 bases, with 11 bases left between them. CDR3 length: 14 amino acids. Written as DNA, the CDR3 is TGTGCCAGCAGTGAAACCTACGGGGGTCAGCCCCAGCATTTT. This gives the protein CASSETYGGQPQHF.

This clone showed up just once. The sample contains more than one DNA sequence encoding this CDR3. The V call is TRBV7-9, the J call TRBJ2-7, with D perhaps matching TRBD1 (6 bases). The germline CDR1 and CDR2 sequences are SEHNR and FQNEAQ (reference sequence). The CDR3 has 14 residues. The V gene lost 3 bases and the J gene lost 3 bases, with 12 bases spanning the gap. CDR3: CASSLAGVFYEQYF. The CDR3 DNA reads as TGTGCCAGCAGCTTGGCAGGGGTTTTCTACGAGCAGTACTTC.

This chain uses TRBV2 with TRBJ1-1; TRBD1 matches at 7 bases. From germline, CDR1 is SNHLY and CDR2 FYNNEI. This CDR3 spans 11 amino acids. J was trimmed by 8 bases and V by 4 bases; bases with no gene match: 1. CDR3 bases: TGTGCCAGCAGTGTGGACAGGGAAGCTTTCTTT. The encoded protein is CASSVDREAFF.

In this sample, this clone turned up a few times. This sequence joins TRBV2 and TRBJ1-5; no definite D call. The CDR3 consists of 13 residues. Trimming removed 1 base from V and 4 bases from J, with 5 bases in between. Germline V gene lookup returns CDR1 SNHLY and CDR2 FYNNEI. The CDR3: CASSEEANQPQHF. The CDR3 region has the DNA TGTGCCAGCAGTGAAGAAGCGAATCAGCCCCAGCATTTT.

The CDR3 loop is CASSGGTGQGNQPQHF. Written as DNA, the CDR3 is TGTGCCAGTAGTGGGGGCACGGGACAGGGCAATCAGCCCCAGCATTTT. This chain links TRBV19 with TRBJ1-5, with TRBD1 matching 8 bases. Germline trimming cut 5 bases from V and 2 bases from J; bases unmatched to any gene: 8. The CDR3 totals 16 residues. The germline V gene encodes CDR1 LNHDA and CDR2 SQIVND (reference sequence). The full variable domain, completed using reference TRBV19 and TRBJ1-5, is DGGITQSPKYLFRKEGQNVTLSCEQNLNHDAMYWYRQDPGQGLRLIYYSQIVNDFQKGDIAEGYSVSREKKESFPLTVTSAQKNPTAFYLCASSGGTGQGNQPQHFGDGTRLSIL.

This chain uses TRBV5-4 with TRBJ2-7; D possibly uses TRBD1 or TRBD2 (5 bases each). V lost 0 bases and J lost 3, with 13 bases in between. The V gene's germline CDR1 is SGHNT and CDR2 YYREEE (reference sequence). The CDR3 is made up of 15 amino acids. CDR3: CASSLVSGPNYEQYF. CDR3 nucleotide sequence: TGTGCCAGCAGCTTGGTATCGGGACCGAACTACGAGCAGTACTTC.

The chain carries TRBV19 and TRBJ2-2, with D unresolved. Per the germline V gene, CDR1 is LNHDA and CDR2 is SQIVND (reference sequence). CDR3 length equals 14 residues. Between the trimmed V and J ends, which lost 1 base and 1 base, there was a span of 4 bases. Here the CDR3 DNA reads TGTGCCAGTAGTATAGCACGGAACACCGGGGAGCTGTTTTTT. As protein: CASSIARNTGELFF.

The chain recombines TRBV28 with TRBJ2-7; no clear D gene. Trimming left V 2 bases short and J 2 bases short, with 7 bases between. Germline CDR1 MDHEN, CDR2 SYDVKM. The CDR3 totals 13 residues. The CDR3 sequence is CASSLHGAYEQYF. The CDR3, as DNA: TGTGCCAGCAGTTTACATGGGGCCTACGAGCAGTACTTC.

The chain has TRBV14 and TRBJ2-7; TRBD2 matches at 8 bases. V was pared by 3 bases and J by 6 bases, with 13 bases of the junction left unmatched. The CDR3 loop spans 16 amino acids. In germline, CDR1 is SGHDN, CDR2 FVKESK. CDR3 in amino acids: CASSHLTGTRIGEQYF. The CDR3 region has the DNA TGTGCCAGCAGCCACCTAACCGGGACTAGGATCGGCGAGCAGTACTTC.

The V and J genes are TRBV10-3 and TRBJ2-5, with TRBD1 as a possible D gene (6 bases). The CDR3 length is 14 residues. The germline V gene has CDR1 ENHRY and CDR2 SYGVKD. Between the trimmed V and J ends, which lost 8 bases and 2 bases, there was a span of 15 bases. CDR3 sequence (DNA): TGTGCCATCGGAAGGACAGAAAATCAAGAGACCCAGTACTTC. The encoded protein is CAIGRTENQETQYF.